The clone carrying this T cell receptor (beta chain) was seen a single time. The target antigen is unknown. Purity above 95% was achieved in all sorted populations. CDR1 SGHTA and CDR2 FQGNSA come from the germline V gene. The CDR3 totals 14 residues. Trimming stripped 0 bases from V and 5 bases from J, with 8 bases between. This entry comes from a study of beta chain features in type 1 diabetes. Whole-study findings and limits: There was a moderate but significant shortening of TCRB CDR3s in all four CD4+ subsets of Type 1 diabetes patients. In the patient group, naive, central memory and Treg TCRB repertoires seemed more alike than in the healthy donor group. VDJ junctions in type 1 diabetes patients carried more deletions and fewer insertions.

Every isolated RNA sample was fully reverse transcribed, so sequencing captured expressed TCRB transcripts. About 3.57 million reads, on average, came from each naive, central memory and regulatory T cell sample. Libraries were prepared by immunoSEQ multiplex PCR; TCRdb keeps only in-frame clonotypes and omits some of them. The sample lists more than 55,000 clones, roughly half seen once, with 2.6% in the top ten. Input material: Tregs from blood. This receptor was obtained from a woman in her 40s with type 1 diabetes. V gene TRBV7-2 combines with J gene TRBJ2-1; no definite D call. CDR3 protein: CASSLAWSHNEQFF. DNA of the CDR3: TGTGCCAGCAGCTTAGCTTGGAGCCACAATGAGCAGTTCTTC.